Sequencing of this T cell receptor beta chain was carried out in a study of OX40 agonist ivuxolimab in advanced cancers. Study as a whole: The dose-escalation group included hepatocellular carcinoma, melanoma, renal cell carcinoma and head and neck cancer.

The CDR3 is 15 amino acids. Germline V CDR1 and CDR2: SNHLY, FYNNEI. The V and J ends lost 6 bases and 7 bases respectively, with 19 bases between them. About this clone: Its target is not known.

Whole-study results and caveats: Mean expanded clone counts were higher in CD8+ than CD4+ T cells.

Here immunoSEQ multiplex PCR was the method, and the copy in TCRdb shows in-frame clones only, minus some. This sample has around 64,000 clones, with roughly 84% found just once. The TCR comes from an adult with an advanced solid tumor such as melanoma, head and neck, liver or kidney cancer. The chain carries TRBV2 and TRBJ2-1, with a weak D call TRBD1 (6 bases). The source material was CD4+ or CD8+ T cells sorted from blood, sampled in a trial of the OX40 agonist ivuxolimab. The CDR3 spells CASRGRGTPGNEQFF. The DNA of the CDR3 is TGTGCCAGCAGGGGAAGGGGGACCCCTGGGAATGAGCAGTTCTTC. Complete variable domain (other parts from reference TRBV2 and TRBJ2-1): EPEVTQTPSHQVTQMGQEVILRCVPISNHLYFYWYRQILGQKVEFLVSFYNNEISEKSEIFDDQFSVERPDGSNFTLKIRSTKLEDSAMYFCASRGRGTPGNEQFFGPGTRLTVL.